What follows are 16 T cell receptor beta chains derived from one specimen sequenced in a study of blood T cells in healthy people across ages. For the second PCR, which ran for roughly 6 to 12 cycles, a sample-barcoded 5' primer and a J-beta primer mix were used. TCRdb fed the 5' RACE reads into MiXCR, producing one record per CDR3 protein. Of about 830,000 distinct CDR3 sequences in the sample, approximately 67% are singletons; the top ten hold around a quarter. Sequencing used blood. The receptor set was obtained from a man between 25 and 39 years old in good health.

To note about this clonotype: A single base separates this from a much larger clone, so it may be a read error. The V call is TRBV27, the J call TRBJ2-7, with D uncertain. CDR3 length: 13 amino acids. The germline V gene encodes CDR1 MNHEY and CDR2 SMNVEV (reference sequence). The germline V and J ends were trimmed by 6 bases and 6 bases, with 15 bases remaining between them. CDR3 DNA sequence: TGTGCCAGCAGATCCCTTAGCAGCTGCGAGCAGTACTTC. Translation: CASRSLSSCEQYF.

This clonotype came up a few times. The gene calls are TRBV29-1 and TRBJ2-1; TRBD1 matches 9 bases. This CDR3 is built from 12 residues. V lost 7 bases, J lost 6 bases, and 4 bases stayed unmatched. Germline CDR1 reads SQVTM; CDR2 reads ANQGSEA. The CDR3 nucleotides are TGCAGCGGGGGGGACAGGGTCAATGAGCAGTTCTTC. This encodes CSGGDRVNEQFF.

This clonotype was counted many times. This chain's CDR3 is CASSSHGTGGGYTF. CDR3 sequence (DNA): TGTGCCAGCAGCTCTCACGGGACAGGGGGCGGCTACACCTTC. The chain is built from TRBV7-2 and TRBJ1-2; 12 bases agree with TRBD1. This CDR3 comprises 14 residues. Germline CDR1 is SGHTA and CDR2 is FQGNSA. J was trimmed by 8 bases and V by 4 bases; bases with no gene match: 5.

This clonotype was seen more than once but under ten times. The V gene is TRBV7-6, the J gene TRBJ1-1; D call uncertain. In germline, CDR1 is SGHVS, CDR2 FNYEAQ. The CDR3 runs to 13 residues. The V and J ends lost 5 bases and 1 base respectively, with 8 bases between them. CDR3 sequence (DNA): TGTGCCAGCAGCCGGCGCCGGAACACTGAAGCTTTCTTT. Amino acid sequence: CASSRRRNTEAFF.

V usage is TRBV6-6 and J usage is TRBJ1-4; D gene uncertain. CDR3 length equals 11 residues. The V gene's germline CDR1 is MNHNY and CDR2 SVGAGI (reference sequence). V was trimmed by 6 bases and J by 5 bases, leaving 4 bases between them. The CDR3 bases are TGTGCCAGCAGGTCAAATGAAAAACTGTTTTTT. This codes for CASRSNEKLFF.

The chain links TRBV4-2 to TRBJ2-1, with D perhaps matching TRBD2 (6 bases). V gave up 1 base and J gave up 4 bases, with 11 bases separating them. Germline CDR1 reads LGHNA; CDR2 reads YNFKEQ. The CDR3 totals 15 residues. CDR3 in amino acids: CASSQGTTRYNEQFF. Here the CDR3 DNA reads TGTGCCAGCAGCCAAGGGACTACGCGATACAATGAGCAGTTCTTC.

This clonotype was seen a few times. The CDR3 coding sequence is TGCAGCGTTGGGCCGGGGGGCCAGTACGAGCAGTACTTC. Translating it yields CSVGPGGQYEQYF. The rearrangement uses TRBV29-1 and TRBJ2-7, with D perhaps matching TRBD2 (7 bases). Germline CDR1 is SQVTM and CDR2 is ANQGSEA. V lost 4 bases to trimming and J lost 4 bases, with 14 bases between them. There are 13 residues in the CDR3.

CDR3 loop: CSAQASSYEQYF. In DNA, the CDR3 is TGCAGTGCTCAGGCCAGCTCCTACGAGCAGTACTTC. V is TRBV20-1 and J is TRBJ2-7; D unresolved. This CDR3 contains 12 residues. Trimming cost V 5 bases and J 0 bases, with 8 bases left between them. Germline V gene data show CDR1 as DFQATT and CDR2 as SNEGSKA (reference sequence).

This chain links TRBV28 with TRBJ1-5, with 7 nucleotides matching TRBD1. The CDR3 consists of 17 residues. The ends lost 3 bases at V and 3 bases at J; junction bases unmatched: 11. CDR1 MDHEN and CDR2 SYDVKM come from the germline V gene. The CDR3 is CASSFMEGAGYNQPQHF. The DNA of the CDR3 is TGTGCCAGCAGTTTCATGGAGGGGGCAGGATACAATCAGCCCCAGCATTTT.

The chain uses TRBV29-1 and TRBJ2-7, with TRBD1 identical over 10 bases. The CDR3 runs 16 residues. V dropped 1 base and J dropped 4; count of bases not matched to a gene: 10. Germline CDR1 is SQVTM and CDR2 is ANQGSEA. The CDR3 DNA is TGCAGCGTTGAAGCGCCACGACAGGGGGCTAAATACGAGCAGTACTTC. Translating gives CSVEAPRQGAKYEQYF.

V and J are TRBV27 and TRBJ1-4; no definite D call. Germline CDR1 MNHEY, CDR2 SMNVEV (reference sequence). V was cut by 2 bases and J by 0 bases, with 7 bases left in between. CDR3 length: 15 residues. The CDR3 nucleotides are TGTGCCAGCAGTTTAGCGGCCGCAACTAATGAAAAACTGTTTTTT. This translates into CASSLAAATNEKLFF.

Here the CDR3 reads CATSDYYGYTF. CDR3 nucleotides: TGTGCCACCAGTGATTACTATGGCTACACCTTC. The genes are TRBV24-1 and TRBJ1-2; D is unresolved. Germline V lookup: CDR1 KGHDR, CDR2 SFDVKD. V lost 2 bases, J lost 3 bases, and 0 bases lay in between. The CDR3 spans 11 residues.

Here the CDR3 reads CSVPQAWDEQFF. In DNA, the CDR3 is TGCAGCGTGCCCCAGGCTTGGGATGAGCAGTTCTTC. This sequence joins TRBV29-1 and TRBJ2-1, with no clear D. This CDR3 is built from 12 residues. Trimming took off 6 bases at V and 8 bases at J, with 14 bases between the two ends. CDR1 and CDR2 (germline): SQVTM, ANQGSEA.

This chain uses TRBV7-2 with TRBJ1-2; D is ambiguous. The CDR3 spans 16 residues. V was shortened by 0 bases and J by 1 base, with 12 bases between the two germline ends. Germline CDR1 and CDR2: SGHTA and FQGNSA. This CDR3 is CASSLAAANINYGYTF. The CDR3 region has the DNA TGTGCCAGCAGCTTAGCTGCAGCCAACATTAACTATGGCTACACCTTC.

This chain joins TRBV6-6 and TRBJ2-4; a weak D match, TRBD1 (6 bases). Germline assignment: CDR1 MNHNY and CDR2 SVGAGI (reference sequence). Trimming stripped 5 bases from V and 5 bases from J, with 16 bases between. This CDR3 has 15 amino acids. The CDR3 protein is CASSDTGTSQNIQYF. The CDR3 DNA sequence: TGTGCCAGCAGTGACACCGGGACAAGCCAAAACATTCAGTACTTC.

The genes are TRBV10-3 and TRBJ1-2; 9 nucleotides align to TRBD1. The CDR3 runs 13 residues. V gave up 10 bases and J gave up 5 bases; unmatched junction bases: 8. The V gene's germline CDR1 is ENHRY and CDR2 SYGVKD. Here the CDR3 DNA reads TGTGCCACCTCGGGACAGGGATTATATGGCTACACCTTC. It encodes CATSGQGLYGYTF.